Each of the 24 T cell receptor beta chains below was sequenced from the same sample in a study of human T cells and chemical hapten exposure. Sample time point: patch test 3, about 24 weeks after DPC sensitization. The treatment was: therapeutic diphenylcyclopropenone sensitization with weekly scalp DPC. The study extracted total RNA from unfractionated whole blood. TCRdb recomputed calls from the RACE reads with MiXCR, one row per CDR3 protein. Among around 40,000 distinct CDR3 sequences, roughly an eighth were seen once, and the ten largest hold roughly 2.1%. The material sequenced was whole blood, taken in connection with sensitization to the hapten diphenylcyclopropenone (DPC). Every receptor here comes from a middle-aged woman with alopecia areata. Some clones in this sample may be carry-over from other donors' samples.

The CDR3 nucleotides are TGTGCCAGCAGCTTAAATCGCGATGGCTACACCTTC. Its protein is CASSLNRDGYTF. J is TRBJ1-2 and V is TRBV7-9; the D is unclear. V lost 2 bases and J lost 6, with 7 bases in between. This CDR3 contains 12 residues. Germline-derived CDR1 and CDR2 are SEHNR and FQNEAQ (reference sequence).

The genes are TRBV28 and TRBJ2-1, with 7 bases fitting TRBD2. V dropped 8 bases and J dropped 6; count of bases not matched to a gene: 7. Germline V gene sequence: CDR1 MDHEN, CDR2 SYDVKM. CDR3 length: 13 residues. The CDR3 DNA follows: TGTGCCAGCTGTAGGGGAGGGCCCAATGAGCAGTTCTTC. Encoded protein: CASCRGGPNEQFF.

This clonotype was picked up a small number of times. The rearrangement uses TRBV29-1 and TRBJ1-4, with D perhaps TRBD1 (5 bases). The germline V gene has CDR1 SQVTM and CDR2 ANQGSEA. V gave up 5 bases and J gave up 8 bases, with 18 bases separating them. This CDR3 comprises 14 residues. The CDR3 is CSVLDSRDSEKLFF. In nucleotides, the CDR3 is TGCAGCGTTCTCGACAGTCGGGACTCCGAAAAACTGTTTTTT.

This CDR3 is CSARGTSLSYEQYF. The CDR3 bases are TGCAGTGCTAGAGGGACTAGCCTATCCTACGAGCAGTACTTC. This chain uses TRBV20-1 with TRBJ2-7, with 8 bases fitting TRBD2. The junction had 3 bases not matched to a gene; V was cut back by 1 base and J by 1 base. CDR3 length equals 14 residues. Germline V gene lookup returns CDR1 DFQATT and CDR2 SNEGSKA (reference sequence).

This chain links TRBV28 with TRBJ2-7; unclear D gene. Trimming took 4 bases from V and 3 from J, leaving 13 bases between them. Per the germline V gene, CDR1 is MDHEN and CDR2 is SYDVKM. The CDR3 consists of 14 residues. CDR3 in amino acids: CASSSPRTYYEQYF. For the CDR3, the DNA is TGTGCCAGCAGTTCGCCCCGGACCTACTACGAGCAGTACTTC.

This clonotype has a handful of counts. This rearrangement joins TRBV20-1 to TRBJ1-2; the D gene is possibly TRBD1 (6 bases). The CDR3 contains 14 residues. Germline-derived CDR1 and CDR2 are DFQATT and SNEGSKA (reference sequence). The ends were cut back, 3 bases at V and 4 bases at J, with 15 bases in the middle. The CDR3 loop reads CSARQQGQGYGYTF. CDR3 DNA sequence: TGCAGTGCTAGGCAACAGGGCCAGGGCTATGGCTACACCTTC.

CDR3 loop: CSALPGSSPTNEKLFF. DNA of the CDR3: TGCAGTGCACTTCCTGGCAGCAGCCCAACTAATGAAAAACTGTTTTTT. The chain employs TRBV20-1 and TRBJ1-4; no firm D call. The CDR3 runs 16 residues. Germline V gene data show CDR1 as DFQATT and CDR2 as SNEGSKA (reference sequence). With 6 bases removed from V and 0 bases from J, the gap between germline ends came to 17 bases.

This clonotype was counted between two and nine times. The chain carries TRBV28 and TRBJ2-7; D possibly uses TRBD1 or TRBD2 (5 bases each). There are 11 residues in the CDR3. The germline gives CDR1 MDHEN, CDR2 SYDVKM. V lost 4 bases and J lost 6, with 7 bases in between. In DNA form, the CDR3 reads TGTGCCAGCAGTTACGGGGCCGAGCAGTACTTC. This sequence encodes CASSYGAEQYF.

This clonotype was observed a handful of times. This chain connects TRBV7-9 to TRBJ2-5; TRBD2 matches 11 bases. Germline V gene data show CDR1 as SEHNR and CDR2 as FQNEAQ (reference sequence). Trimming at V came to 5 bases and at J to 4 bases, leaving 15 bases not matched to a gene. The length of the CDR3 is 18 residues. CDR3 amino acids: CASSPPAGTSGLRETQYF. The CDR3 nucleotides are TGTGCCAGCAGCCCCCCAGCGGGGACTAGCGGACTGAGAGAGACCCAGTACTTC.

This clonotype was observed at least ten times. In nucleotides, the CDR3 is TGCAGTGCTAGATCGGACAGGGGGAGGTTAGGTGACATGAACACTGAAGCTTTCTTT. Amino acid sequence: CSARSDRGRLGDMNTEAFF. V is TRBV20-1 and J is TRBJ1-1; 10 nucleotides match TRBD1. This CDR3 is 19 amino acids long. Germline V gene lookup returns CDR1 DFQATT and CDR2 SNEGSKA (reference sequence). With 2 bases clipped from V and 0 bases from J, the junction kept 15 bases outside the gene matches.

This clonotype was counted at least ten times. The chain joins TRBV2 to TRBJ1-5; D is possibly TRBD1 (6 bases). The germline V and J ends were trimmed by 7 bases and 6 bases, with 19 bases remaining between them. The CDR3 is 15 residues long. Germline V lookup: CDR1 SNHLY, CDR2 FYNNEI. The CDR3 is CASKGGGPVSQPQHF. The CDR3 region has the DNA TGTGCCAGCAAGGGGGGAGGGCCCGTGAGTCAGCCCCAGCATTTT.

This clonotype has at least ten counts. This chain joins TRBV14 and TRBJ1-1; 10 positions match TRBD1. CDR3 length: 16 residues. Germline CDR1 and CDR2: SGHDN and FVKESK. J was trimmed by 5 bases and V by 4 bases; bases with no gene match: 10. The CDR3 DNA follows: TGTGCCAGCAGCCTTAGGGACAGGGGCCACGTAACTGAAGCTTTCTTT. Its translation is CASSLRDRGHVTEAFF.

This clonotype was observed at least ten times. The chain uses TRBV7-9 and TRBJ2-7; 14 bases fit TRBD2. Looked up from germline, CDR1 is SEHNR and CDR2 is FQNEAQ (reference sequence). The CDR3 is 17 residues long. V lost 3 bases to trimming and J lost 2 bases; unmatched junction nucleotides: 6. The CDR3 spells CASSFGTSGSSAYEQYF. The CDR3 DNA is TGTGCCAGCAGCTTTGGGACTAGCGGGAGTTCCGCCTACGAGCAGTACTTC.

The chain has TRBV28 and TRBJ2-5, with 13 bases that match TRBD2. Germline CDR1 MDHEN, CDR2 SYDVKM. The CDR3 extends over 15 amino acids. Trimming removed 5 bases from V and 2 bases from J; junction bases left unmatched: 2. CDR3: CASSGTSGAQETQYF. The CDR3 region has the DNA TGTGCCAGCAGTGGGACTAGCGGGGCACAAGAGACCCAGTACTTC.

This clonotype was seen only a few times. CDR3 DNA sequence: TGCGCCAGCAGCCCGCCGGGACAGACGTACGAGCAGTACTTC. This gives the protein CASSPPGQTYEQYF. This chain uses TRBV5-1 with TRBJ2-7, with 7 bases lining up with TRBD1. This CDR3 contains 14 residues. CDR1 and CDR2 from the germline V gene are SGHRS and YFSETQ. V dropped 4 bases and J dropped 4; count of bases not matched to a gene: 8.

The chain joins TRBV28 to TRBJ2-7; 9 bases fit TRBD1. The CDR3 has 14 amino acids. The V gene end was trimmed by 3 bases and the J gene end by 4 bases; junction bases not matched to a gene: 4. Germline V gene data show CDR1 as MDHEN and CDR2 as SYDVKM. CDR3 sequence reads: CASSFLTGGYEQYF. DNA of the CDR3: TGTGCCAGCAGTTTCTTGACAGGGGGTTACGAGCAGTACTTC.

This clonotype was seen a handful of times. This chain joins TRBV5-1 and TRBJ2-7; D unclear. This CDR3 has 14 amino acids. Trimming cost V 0 bases and J 2 bases, with 9 bases left between them. The V gene's germline CDR1 is SGHRS and CDR2 YFSETQ. The CDR3 reads CASSLAEAAYEQYF. The CDR3 DNA reads as TGCGCCAGCAGCTTGGCCGAGGCAGCCTACGAGCAGTACTTC.

The genes are TRBV28 and TRBJ2-3; D gene uncertain. V was cut by 3 bases and J by 5 bases, with 15 bases left in between. Germline CDR1 is MDHEN and CDR2 is SYDVKM. CDR3 length: 15 residues. The CDR3 DNA reads as TGTGCCAGCAGTTTGGCCCTCAACTTCCGAGATACGCAGTATTTT. Translating gives CASSLALNFRDTQYF.

This clonotype occurred many times. The rearrangement joins TRBV20-1 to TRBJ1-1; D is perhaps TRBD1 (5 bases). Germline CDR1 DFQATT, CDR2 SNEGSKA (reference sequence). The CDR3 loop spans 12 amino acids. Written as DNA, the CDR3 is TGCAGGTCCCAGGGAATTAACACTGAAGCTTTCTTT. Encoded protein: CRSQGINTEAFF.

This clonotype occurred many times. J is TRBJ1-2 and V is TRBV29-1; D unresolved. Trimming shortened V by 4 bases and J by 4 bases, and 7 bases separated the two germline ends. The CDR3 has 11 residues. Germline values: CDR1 SQVTM, CDR2 ANQGSEA. CDR3 sequence: CSVVHGYGYTF. DNA for the CDR3: TGCAGCGTTGTACACGGCTATGGCTACACCTTC.

This clonotype was seen a few times. The J gene is TRBJ1-2, the V gene TRBV4-1; D is possibly TRBD1 (5 bases). Germline CDR1 MGHRA, CDR2 YSYEKL. The CDR3 runs to 14 residues. V lost 3 bases to trimming and J lost 4 bases, with 12 bases between them. For the CDR3, the DNA is TGCGCCAGCAGCCAGGGAGACAGACCCTATGGCTACACCTTC. Translating gives CASSQGDRPYGYTF.

This clonotype was seen a few times. The gene calls are TRBV6-2 or TRBV6-3 and TRBJ2-4; TRBD1 might be the D (5 bases). Germline loops: CDR1 MNHEY, CDR2 SVGEGT. V lost 2 bases, J lost 9 bases, and 8 bases lay in between. This CDR3 is 12 amino acids long. CDR3 protein: CASSYRQSIQYF. The CDR3 coding sequence is TGTGCCAGCAGTTACCGACAGTCCATTCAGTACTTC.

This clonotype was counted a few times. V gene TRBV28 combines with J gene TRBJ2-3; TRBD2 might be the D (6 bases). The CDR3 consists of 15 residues. Trimming cost V 3 bases and J 0 bases, with 10 bases left between them. CDR1 is MDHEN, CDR2 SYDVKM, per germline. The chain's CDR3 is CASSLGGISTDTQYF. The CDR3 bases are TGTGCCAGCAGTTTGGGCGGGATAAGCACAGATACGCAGTATTTT.

This clonotype has a handful of counts. This rearrangement joins TRBV28 to TRBJ2-1; D possibly corresponds to TRBD1 (5 bases). The CDR3 length is 13 residues. V shed 8 bases and J shed 2 bases, with 10 bases lying between them. The germline V gene has CDR1 MDHEN and CDR2 SYDVKM. The CDR3 loop reads CASGGHPYNEQFF. CDR3 nucleotide sequence: TGTGCCAGCGGTGGACACCCCTACAATGAGCAGTTCTTC.